This T cell receptor beta chain appears in the sequencing data of a study of technical replicates of blood from a few donors. The CDR3 has 14 residues. The V gene lost 4 bases and the J gene lost 3 bases, with 13 bases spanning the gap. Germline V gives CDR1 MNHEY, CDR2 SMNVEV (reference sequence). The method was immunoSEQ multiplex PCR; TCRdb's version includes in-frame clones alone and lacks a portion of them. The sample includes 70,000 to 95,000 clones, just under 95% of them seen just once. The sequence derives from a human donor in good health. The sequenced material came from T cells isolated from PBMCs. The chain carries TRBV27 and TRBJ2-7, with a weak D call TRBD1 (6 bases). CDR3 sequence reads: CASSSYRVGYEQYF. CDR3 in DNA: TGTGCCAGCAGTTCATACAGGGTTGGCTACGAGCAGTACTTC.